This entry features one T cell receptor (beta chain) sequence. The table came from immunoSEQ multiplex PCR; TCRdb's copy has only in-frame clones and leaves some out. The profile shows around 39,000 clones, over 80% of them singletons. CDR1 and CDR2 (germline): MNHEY, SMNVEV (reference sequence). The CDR3 runs 15 residues. Trimming took off 6 bases at V and 0 bases at J, with 12 bases between the two ends. This record comes from a study of T cell changes during pregnancy in multiple sclerosis. This chain connects TRBV27 to TRBJ2-1; no firm D call. Input material: PBMCs (not recorded whether the cells were cultured). The TCR was taken from a female donor with multiple sclerosis, enrolled in a pregnancy study. The CDR3 DNA is TGTGCCAGCAGCATTCGTTATAGCTCCTACAATGAGCAGTTCTTC. Translation: CASSIRYSSYNEQFF.